Below, 21 T cell receptor beta chains from the same sample are listed, as sequenced in a study of blood T cells in healthy people across ages. With a J-beta primer mix and a sample-barcoded 5' primer, a second PCR ran about 7 to 11 cycles. TCRdb reprocessed the 5' RACE reads with MiXCR, giving one entry per CDR3 protein. The sample lists roughly 1,000,000 distinct CDR3 sequences, about 23% occurring once. This same sample was also taken into another study, of T cells of mothers and their children.

Sequencing was carried out using blood. The receptors come from a girl aged 2-10 years in good health.

This clonotype was detected ten times or more. V is TRBV4-2 and J is TRBJ2-2, with 10 bases fitting TRBD2. The trim removed 0 bases at V and 4 bases at J, leaving 2 bases unmatched. This CDR3 comprises 16 residues. Germline CDR1 and CDR2: LGHNA and YNFKEQ. The CDR3 DNA is TGTGCCAGCAGCCAAGATAAGCGGGGGGGCACCGGGGAGCTGTTTTTT. Its translation is CASSQDKRGGTGELFF.

This chain connects TRBV27 to TRBJ2-5, with 7 positions matching TRBD1. The J call may be faulty, since TRBJ2-7 better matches the DNA end. CDR3 length: 15 amino acids. Germline CDR1 MNHEY, CDR2 SMNVEV (reference sequence). DNA of the CDR3: TGTGCCAGCAGGATAGACAGGGCGCATCTCTACGAGCAGTACTTC. Protein sequence: CASRIDRAHLYEQYF.

A few counts support this clonotype. DNA of the CDR3: TGTGCCATCAGTGTCCGCGACAGCATGAACACTGAAGCTTTCTTT. This encodes CAISVRDSMNTEAFF. The V and J genes are TRBV10-3 and TRBJ1-1; D is perhaps TRBD1 (5 bases). Trimming stripped 4 bases from V and 0 bases from J, with 12 bases between. This CDR3 comprises 15 residues. Germline V gives CDR1 ENHRY, CDR2 SYGVKD.

There are a few counts of this clonotype. This chain uses TRBV9 with TRBJ1-4; TRBD1 agrees at 8 bases. CDR3 length: 14 residues. V lost 3 bases and J lost 7; bases outside the gene matches: 5. The V gene's germline CDR1 is SGDLS and CDR2 YYNGEE. The CDR3 spells CASSGRTGSEKLFF. The CDR3 bases are TGTGCCAGCAGCGGACGGACAGGGAGTGAAAAACTGTTTTTT. Drawing the rest from reference TRBV9 and TRBJ1-4, the complete variable domain is DSGVTQTPKHLITATGQRVTLRCSPRSGDLSVYWYQQSLDQGLQFLIQYYNGEERAKGNILERFSAQQFPDLHSELNLSSLELGDSALYFCASSGRTGSEKLFFGSGTQLSVL.

The rearrangement uses TRBV20-1 and TRBJ2-5; 7 positions agree with TRBD1. The CDR3 extends over 18 amino acids. The ends lost 1 base at V and 2 bases at J; junction bases unmatched: 16. The germline gives CDR1 DFQATT, CDR2 SNEGSKA (reference sequence). CDR3 coding DNA: TGCAGTGCTAGAGTACGTCTAGGGGGCGCGAGGCCACAAGAGACCCAGTACTTC. Its translation: CSARVRLGGARPQETQYF.

This clonotype was seen more than once but under ten times. The genes are TRBV9 and TRBJ1-2; perhaps TRBD1 as D (5 bases). The CDR3 length is 16 residues. The V gene lost 0 bases and the J gene lost 5 bases, with 17 bases spanning the gap. Germline CDR1 SGDLS, CDR2 YYNGEE. The CDR3 is CASSVEPTPGPYGYTF. CDR3 coding DNA: TGTGCCAGCAGCGTAGAACCCACCCCGGGGCCTTATGGCTACACCTTC.

J is TRBJ2-7 and V is TRBV7-2; D unresolved. The better agreement between TRBJ2-5 and the DNA end casts doubt on the J call. The CDR3 contains 14 residues. CDR1 is SGHTA and CDR2 is FQGNSA in the germline V gene. DNA for the CDR3: TGTGCCAGCAGCTTCCTAGGGCCCCAAGAGACCCAGTACTTC. It codes for CASSFLGPQETQYF.

The chain uses TRBV29-1 and TRBJ2-5; possibly TRBD1 for D (6 bases). Per germline, CDR1 SQVTM and CDR2 ANQGSEA. This CDR3 has 13 amino acids. V lost 4 bases and J lost 3, with 12 bases in between. CDR3 sequence reads: CSVGSGTKETQYF. CDR3 bases: TGCAGCGTTGGCTCCGGGACAAAAGAGACCCAGTACTTC.

Comments on this clonotype: This may be a read error: a much more frequent sequence differs by one nucleotide. V is TRBV7-2 and J is TRBJ1-1; D gene ambiguous. Trimming cost V 4 bases and J 6 bases, with 21 bases left between them. Germline V lookup: CDR1 SGHTA, CDR2 FQGNSA. The length of the CDR3 is 16 residues. The CDR3 region is CASSSRPGGYNAEAFF. The DNA of the CDR3 is TGTGCCAGCAGCTCGAGACCTGGAGGTTATAACGCTGAAGCTTTCTTT.

The chain carries TRBV10-1 and TRBJ2-7; D may be TRBD1 (6 bases). The CDR3 extends over 12 amino acids. Germline CDR1 WNHNN, CDR2 SYGVQD (reference sequence). The germline V and J ends were trimmed by 5 bases and 5 bases, with 10 bases remaining between them. The CDR3 sequence is CASSTGFDEQYF. The CDR3 DNA reads as TGCGCCAGCAGTACAGGGTTCGACGAGCAGTACTTC.

In its sample, this clonotype was seen a few times. The junction departs from germline at one end; a sequencing error may be responsible. The rearrangement uses TRBV3-1 and TRBJ2-1, with 7 bases lining up with TRBD2. The DNA end favors TRBJ2-7, so the J call may be wrong. This CDR3 comprises 14 residues. The germline gives CDR1 LGHDT, CDR2 YNNKEL (reference sequence). CDR3 DNA: TGTGCCAGCAGCCTAGGACTAGGTGCCTACAAGCAGTACTTC. Translated, it gives CASSLGLGAYKQYF.

This clonotype has more than one count but fewer than ten. The rearrangement uses TRBV20-1 and TRBJ2-4, with D unclear. V was shortened by 4 bases and J by 8 bases, with 6 bases between the two germline ends. Germline CDR1 is DFQATT and CDR2 is SNEGSKA (reference sequence). The CDR3 has 10 residues. The DNA for the CDR3 is TGCAGTGCTATTGCGGACATTCAGTACTTC. Amino acid sequence: CSAIADIQYF.

The CDR3 region has the DNA TGCAGTGCTAGTTGGCGGCCCGGCTCCTACAATGAGCAGTTCTTC. Residues: CSASWRPGSYNEQFF. The chain carries TRBV20-1 and TRBJ2-1; D not certain. The CDR3 is 15 residues long. Looked up from germline, CDR1 is DFQATT and CDR2 is SNEGSKA (reference sequence). V was cut by 3 bases and J by 0 bases, with 12 bases left in between.

This clonotype occurred a few times. V gene TRBV29-1 combines with J gene TRBJ2-1; 7 bases agree with TRBD1. Per the germline V gene, CDR1 is SQVTM and CDR2 is ANQGSEA. Trimming cost V 7 bases and J 7 bases; bases outside gene matches: 16. This CDR3 region has 15 residues. The chain's CDR3 is CSARTGTAGWNEQFF. In nucleotides, the CDR3 is TGCAGCGCCCGAACCGGGACAGCCGGTTGGAATGAGCAGTTCTTC.

The chain carries TRBV28 and TRBJ2-1, with TRBD2 matching over 12 bases. The CDR3 covers 16 residues. The V and J ends lost 8 bases and 1 base, in that order; junction bases with no gene match: 6. Germline V gene data show CDR1 as MDHEN and CDR2 as SYDVKM. The CDR3 sequence: CASPASGRESYNEQFF. The CDR3, as DNA: TGTGCCAGCCCGGCTAGCGGGAGGGAATCCTACAATGAGCAGTTCTTC. The variable domain in full, completed from reference TRBV28 and TRBJ2-1, reads DVKVTQSSRYLVKRTGEKVFLECVQDMDHENMFWYRQDPGLGLRLIYFSYDVKMKEKGDIPEGYSVSREKKERFSLILESASTNQTSMYLCASPASGRESYNEQFFGPGTRLTVL.

The chain uses TRBV6-5 and TRBJ1-4, with a possible D match to TRBD1 (5 bases). Between the trimmed V and J ends, which lost 6 bases and 6 bases, there was a span of 17 bases. Germline assignment: CDR1 MNHEY and CDR2 SVGAGI. The CDR3 loop spans 15 amino acids. CDR3 nucleotide sequence: TGTGCCAGCAGCCTCTCGGGGGGTAAGGATGAAAAACTGTTTTTT. Residues: CASSLSGGKDEKLFF.

The chain links TRBV7-9 to TRBJ2-7; 8 nucleotides match TRBD1. With 4 bases clipped from V and 5 bases from J, the junction kept 7 bases outside the gene matches. This CDR3 is 14 amino acids long. CDR1 SEHNR and CDR2 FQNEAQ come from the germline V gene (reference sequence). CDR3 residues: CASSSLGTGHEQYF. CDR3 DNA: TGTGCCAGCAGCTCACTTGGGACAGGCCACGAGCAGTACTTC.

This clonotype was detected many times. The rearrangement links TRBV7-9 to TRBJ2-7; D gene ambiguous. Trimming cost V 4 bases and J 1 base, with 8 bases left between them. Germline loops: CDR1 SEHNR, CDR2 FQNEAQ (reference sequence). CDR3 length: 13 residues. The CDR3 bases are TGTGCCAGCAGCTCCCCGGGTTCCTACGAGCAGTACTTC. It specifies CASSSPGSYEQYF.

This clonotype appeared a few times. The rearrangement joins TRBV20-1 to TRBJ2-7; D call uncertain. The V and J ends lost 1 base and 1 base respectively, with 14 bases between them. This CDR3 region has 15 residues. From germline, CDR1 is DFQATT and CDR2 SNEGSKA (reference sequence). CDR3 DNA sequence: TGCAGTGCTAGAGGCCTCCGGAGTCTTTCCTACGAGCAGTACTTC. This translates into CSARGLRSLSYEQYF.

V usage is TRBV5-1 and J usage is TRBJ2-4; D might be TRBD1 (5 bases). CDR3 size: 17 residues. In germline, CDR1 is SGHRS, CDR2 YFSETQ. Deletions cut 0 bases from V and 0 bases from J, with 13 bases between. CDR3 in DNA: TGCGCCAGCAGCTTGGAGGTCAGGGTTTCAGCCAAAAACATTCAGTACTTC. It is translated as CASSLEVRVSAKNIQYF.

This clonotype was seen only a few times. The chain employs TRBV29-1 and TRBJ2-2, with D unresolved. Trimming shortened V by 4 bases and J by 3 bases, and 6 bases separated the two germline ends. Per germline, CDR1 SQVTM and CDR2 ANQGSEA. CDR3 length: 12 amino acids. Written as DNA, the CDR3 is TGCAGCGTTGGCATCTACACCGGGGAGCTGTTTTTT. Its translation is CSVGIYTGELFF.